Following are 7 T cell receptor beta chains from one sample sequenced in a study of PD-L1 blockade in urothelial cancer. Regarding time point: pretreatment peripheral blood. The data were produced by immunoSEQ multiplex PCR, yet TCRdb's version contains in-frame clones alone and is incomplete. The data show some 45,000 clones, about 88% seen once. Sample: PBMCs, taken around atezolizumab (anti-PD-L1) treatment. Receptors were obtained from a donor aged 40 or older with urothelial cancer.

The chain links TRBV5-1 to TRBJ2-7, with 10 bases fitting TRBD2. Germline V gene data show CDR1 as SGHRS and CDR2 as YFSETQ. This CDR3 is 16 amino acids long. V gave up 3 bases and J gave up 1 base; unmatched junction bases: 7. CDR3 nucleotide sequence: TGCGCCAGCAGCTGGGGGCAGCGGGAGGGTTCCTACGAGCAGTACTTC. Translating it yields CASSWGQREGSYEQYF.

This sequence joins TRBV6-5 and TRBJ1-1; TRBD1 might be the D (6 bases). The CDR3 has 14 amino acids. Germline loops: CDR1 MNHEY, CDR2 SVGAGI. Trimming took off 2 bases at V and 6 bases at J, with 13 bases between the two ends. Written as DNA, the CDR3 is TGTGCCAGCAGTTACGGTCAGGGGACGGCTGAAGCTTTCTTT. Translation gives CASSYGQGTAEAFF.

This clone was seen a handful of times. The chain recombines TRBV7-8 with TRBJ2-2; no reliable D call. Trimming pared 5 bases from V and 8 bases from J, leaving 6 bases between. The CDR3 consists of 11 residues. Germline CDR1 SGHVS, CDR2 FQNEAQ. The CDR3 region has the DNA TGTGCCAGCAGCAACCGGGGGGAGCTGTTTTTT. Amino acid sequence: CASSNRGELFF.

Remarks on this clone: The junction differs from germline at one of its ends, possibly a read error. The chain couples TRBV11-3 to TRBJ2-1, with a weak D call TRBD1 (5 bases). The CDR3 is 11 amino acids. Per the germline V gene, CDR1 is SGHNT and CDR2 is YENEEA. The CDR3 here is CASSLFQGLIF. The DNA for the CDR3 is TGTGCCAGCAGCTTATTTCAGGGTTTGATCTTC.

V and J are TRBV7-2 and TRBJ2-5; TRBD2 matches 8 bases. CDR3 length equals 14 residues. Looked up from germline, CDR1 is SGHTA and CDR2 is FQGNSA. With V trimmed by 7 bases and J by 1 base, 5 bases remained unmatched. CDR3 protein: CASKLRGGQETQYF. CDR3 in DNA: TGTGCCAGCAAGCTTCGGGGGGGCCAAGAGACCCAGTACTTC.

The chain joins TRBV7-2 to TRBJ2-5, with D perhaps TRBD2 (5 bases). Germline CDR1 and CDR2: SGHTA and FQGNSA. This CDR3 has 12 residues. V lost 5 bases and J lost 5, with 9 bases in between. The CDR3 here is CASSDPGETQYF. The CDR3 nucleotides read TGTGCCAGCAGCGACCCGGGGGAGACCCAGTACTTC.

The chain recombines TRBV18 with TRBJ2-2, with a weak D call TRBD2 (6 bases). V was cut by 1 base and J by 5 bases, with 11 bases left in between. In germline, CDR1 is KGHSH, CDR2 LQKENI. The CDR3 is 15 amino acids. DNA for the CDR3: TGTGCCAGCTCACCACGGGAGGTTAAGACCGGGGAGCTGTTTTTT. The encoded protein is CASSPREVKTGELFF.